Below are 25 T cell receptor beta chains sequenced from a single sample in a study of blood T cell repertoires in COVID-19. Here immunoSEQ multiplex PCR was the method, and the copy in TCRdb shows in-frame clones only, minus some. The repertoire includes some 120,000 clones, over 75% of them detected once, and 0.95% to 1.5% sits in the top ten. Sequencing used peripheral blood. The receptors here all came from a woman of 80 years or more with acute or convalescent COVID-19.

J is TRBJ2-3 and V is TRBV2, with a possible D match to TRBD2 (6 bases). There are 14 residues in the CDR3. Germline loops: CDR1 SNHLY, CDR2 FYNNEI. The germline V and J ends were trimmed by 5 bases and 2 bases, with 11 bases remaining between them. CDR3 protein: CASSLTSTTDTQYF. CDR3 DNA sequence: TGTGCCAGCAGTCTGACTAGTACCACAGATACGCAGTATTTT.

The chain joins TRBV28 to TRBJ1-2; 7 nucleotides match TRBD1. Germline CDR1 is MDHEN and CDR2 is SYDVKM. This CDR3 is built from 13 residues. With 5 bases clipped from V and 7 bases from J, the junction kept 7 bases outside the gene matches. This CDR3 is CASSLQGSSGYTF. CDR3 coding DNA: TGTGCCAGCAGTCTACAGGGGAGTAGTGGCTACACCTTC.

The gene calls are TRBV4-2 and TRBJ1-2, with D perhaps matching TRBD1 (6 bases). This CDR3 spans 16 amino acids. Germline CDR1 LGHNA, CDR2 YNFKEQ. Trimming shortened V by 4 bases and J by 1 base, and 16 bases separated the two germline ends. The chain's CDR3 is CASSPVIGQINYGYTF. The CDR3 DNA sequence: TGTGCCAGCAGCCCGGTCATTGGACAGATTAACTATGGCTACACCTTC.

A single count supports this clone. The chain uses TRBV29-1 and TRBJ1-3; D might be TRBD1 (5 bases). V lost 4 bases to trimming and J lost 1 base, with 14 bases between them. The CDR3 is made up of 15 amino acids. Germline values: CDR1 SQVTM, CDR2 ANQGSEA. CDR3 nucleotide sequence: TGCAGCGTTGTGGCGGGGGAGGGGTCTGGAAACACCATATATTTT. It specifies CSVVAGEGSGNTIYF.

This clone was counted between two and nine times. J is TRBJ1-5 and V is TRBV9; the D gene is possibly TRBD1 (5 bases). From germline, CDR1 is SGDLS and CDR2 YYNGEE. V was pared by 2 bases and J by 5 bases, with 11 bases between. CDR3 length equals 14 residues. The CDR3 here is CASSVGQVDQPQHF. The DNA for the CDR3 is TGTGCCAGCAGCGTGGGGCAGGTGGATCAGCCCCAGCATTTT.

This sequence joins TRBV7-2 and TRBJ2-6; TRBD2 agrees at 7 bases. The CDR3 consists of 16 residues. Germline CDR1 reads SGHTA; CDR2 reads FQGNSA. V lost 1 base and J lost 2; bases outside the gene matches: 2. The CDR3 DNA sequence: TGTGCCAGCAGCTTAGTGGGGGGGGCTGGGGCCAACGTCCTGACTTTC. It specifies CASSLVGGAGANVLTF.

This sequence joins TRBV7-8 and TRBJ1-2, with D tentatively TRBD1 (5 bases). CDR1 and CDR2 (germline): SGHVS, FQNEAQ. The CDR3 is 14 amino acids. Trimming took off 4 bases at V and 2 bases at J, with 11 bases between the two ends. In DNA, the CDR3 is TGTGCCAGCAGCTCCACAACAGGAAACTATGGCTACACCTTC. Its protein product is CASSSTTGNYGYTF.

This clone occurred a few times. The CDR3 DNA reads TGCGCCAGCAGCCAAGAGCGTTACACCGGGGAGCTGTTTTTT. Amino acid sequence: CASSQERYTGELFF. V and J are TRBV4-3 and TRBJ2-2; D not certain. The CDR3 is 14 residues long. Germline V CDR1 and CDR2: LGHNA, YSLEER. Trimming stripped 0 bases from V and 3 bases from J, with 5 bases between.

The J gene is TRBJ2-5, the V gene TRBV5-1; 9 positions agree with TRBD1. Germline values: CDR1 SGHRS, CDR2 YFSETQ. V lost 3 bases and J lost 1; bases outside the gene matches: 7. The CDR3 is made up of 16 amino acids. This chain's CDR3 is CASSSGQGITQETQYF. CDR3 bases: TGCGCCAGCAGCTCGGGACAGGGAATTACCCAAGAGACCCAGTACTTC. The full variable domain, its missing parts supplied by reference TRBV5-1 and TRBJ2-5, is KAGVTQTPRYLIKTRGQQVTLSCSPISGHRSVSWYQQTPGQGLQFLFEYFSETQRNKGNFPGRFSGRQFSNSRSEMNVSTLELGDSALYLCASSSGQGITQETQYFGPGTRLLVL.

With regard to this clone: This same CDR3 is encoded by further DNA sequences in the sample. The genes are TRBV5-1 and TRBJ1-2; D is ambiguous. The CDR3 is made up of 14 amino acids. Deletions cut 0 bases from V and 2 bases from J, with 8 bases between. CDR1 and CDR2 from the germline V gene are SGHRS and YFSETQ. CDR3 nucleotide sequence: TGCGCCAGCAGCTTGGACACCCGCAACTATGGCTACACCTTC. This encodes CASSLDTRNYGYTF. The complete variable domain, with remaining parts taken from reference TRBV5-1 and TRBJ1-2, reads KAGVTQTPRYLIKTRGQQVTLSCSPISGHRSVSWYQQTPGQGLQFLFEYFSETQRNKGNFPGRFSGRQFSNSRSEMNVSTLELGDSALYLCASSLDTRNYGYTFGSGTRLTVV.

The chain uses TRBV21-1 and TRBJ2-2; the table's D call of TRBD2 was not tested on the DNA. TRBV21-1 is designated a pseudogene. The CDR3 is 18 amino acids. The CDR3 sequence: CASSKKVAGKANTGELFF. The CDR3 DNA reads TGTGCCAGCAGCAAAAAGGTAGCGGGTAAGGCGAACACCGGGGAGCTGTTTTTT.

The chain recombines TRBV6-6 with TRBJ1-2, with D tentatively TRBD1 (6 bases). With 5 bases removed from V and 5 bases from J, the gap between germline ends came to 9 bases. Germline loops: CDR1 MNHNY, CDR2 SVGAGI (reference sequence). The CDR3 is made up of 12 amino acids. For the CDR3, the DNA is TGTGCCAGCAGTCCAGGACAGTATGGCTACACCTTC. It is translated as CASSPGQYGYTF.

The chain joins TRBV4-2 to TRBJ1-2, with unresolved D. The V and J ends lost 0 bases and 4 bases respectively, with 12 bases between them. This CDR3 is built from 15 residues. Germline CDR1 and CDR2: LGHNA and YNFKEQ. CDR3 residues: CASSQDPNEAYGYTF. The CDR3 coding sequence is TGTGCCAGCAGCCAAGATCCCAACGAGGCCTATGGCTACACCTTC.

This clone has just a few counts. This chain links TRBV2 with TRBJ1-6; the D gene is possibly TRBD1 (6 bases). The CDR3 totals 15 residues. Trimming took 5 bases from V and 8 from J, leaving 16 bases between them. Germline V gene sequence: CDR1 SNHLY, CDR2 FYNNEI. CDR3 sequence reads: CASSKDSRGYSPLHF. In DNA, the CDR3 is TGTGCCAGCAGTAAGGACAGCCGAGGGTATTCACCCCTCCACTTT.

The chain combines TRBV18 with TRBJ2-7; 10 nucleotides match TRBD1. The CDR3 spans 15 residues. CDR1 is KGHSH and CDR2 is LQKENI in the germline V gene. After removal of 4 bases from V and 4 bases from J, the junction contained 7 bases not matched to a gene. This CDR3 reads CASSHRDRGEYEQYF. DNA for the CDR3: TGTGCCAGCTCACACCGGGACAGGGGAGAATACGAGCAGTACTTC.

This clone was seen only a few times. This sequence joins TRBV4-2 and TRBJ1-5; D call uncertain. This CDR3 is built from 15 residues. V lost 5 bases to trimming and J lost 10 bases, with 21 bases between them. In germline, CDR1 is LGHNA, CDR2 YNFKEQ. The CDR3 sequence: CASSENGGPSQPQHF. CDR3 nucleotide sequence: TGTGCCAGCAGCGAGAATGGCGGGCCCAGTCAACCCCAGCATTTT.

This clone occurred a few times. This rearrangement joins TRBV6-5 to TRBJ1-2; D not certain. The V end lost 7 bases, the J end lost 2 bases, and 8 bases lay between the germline ends. The CDR3 totals 12 residues. Germline V gives CDR1 MNHEY, CDR2 SVGAGI. CDR3 nucleotides: TGTGCCAGCAAAGAGGCAAACTATGGCTACACCTTC. It encodes CASKEANYGYTF.

The chain employs TRBV3-1 (or the pseudogene TRBV3-2) and TRBJ2-1, with D unresolved. The V gene's germline CDR1 is LGHDT and CDR2 YNNKEL (reference sequence). The CDR3 has 13 amino acids. Deletions cut 2 bases from V and 15 bases from J, with 17 bases between. For the CDR3, the DNA is TGTGCCAGCAGCCAAACCGCGGCGACTTATCTGTTCTTC. Its protein is CASSQTAATYLFF.

This rearrangement joins TRBV5-3 to TRBJ2-3; 9 nucleotides align to TRBD2. TRBV5-3 carries the ORF label, with uncertain function. With 0 bases clipped from V and 3 bases from J, the junction kept 5 bases outside the gene matches. CDR3 length: 16 amino acids. CDR3 residues: CARSLVASGTTDTQYF. CDR3 nucleotides: TGTGCCAGAAGCTTGGTTGCTAGCGGGACAACAGATACGCAGTATTTT.

V usage is TRBV28 and J usage is TRBJ2-7; tentative D call: TRBD1 (5 bases). V lost 3 bases and J lost 0, with 9 bases in between. Looked up from germline, CDR1 is MDHEN and CDR2 is SYDVKM. This CDR3 contains 14 residues. Written as DNA, the CDR3 is TGTGCCAGCAGTTTTGGACACTTCTCCTACGAGCAGTACTTC. Its translation: CASSFGHFSYEQYF. Full variable domain (remainder filled in from reference TRBV28 and TRBJ2-7): DVKVTQSSRYLVKRTGEKVFLECVQDMDHENMFWYRQDPGLGLRLIYFSYDVKMKEKGDIPEGYSVSREKKERFSLILESASTNQTSMYLCASSFGHFSYEQYFGPGTRLTVT.

The rearrangement links TRBV19 to TRBJ2-5, with D hard to call. CDR3 size: 13 residues. The V and J ends lost 5 bases and 1 base respectively, with 8 bases between them. CDR1 is LNHDA and CDR2 is SQIVND in the germline V gene (reference sequence). The CDR3 here is CASSGTTQETQYF. The CDR3 nucleotides are TGTGCCAGTAGTGGCACTACCCAAGAGACCCAGTACTTC.

This chain links TRBV7-9 with TRBJ2-2; tentative D call: TRBD2 (6 bases). This CDR3 has 17 residues. CDR1 SEHNR and CDR2 FQNEAQ come from the germline V gene (reference sequence). V was shortened by 1 base and J by 6 bases, with 18 bases between the two germline ends. The CDR3 DNA reads TGTGCCAGCAGCTTAGGAAATCGGGTAGCGGATTCCGGGGAGCTGTTTTTT. This encodes CASSLGNRVADSGELFF.

J is TRBJ1-3 and V is TRBV11-2; D may be TRBD1 (6 bases). The germline V gene encodes CDR1 SGHAT and CDR2 FQNNGV. Trimming removed 0 bases at V and 3 bases at J, with 6 bases between. This CDR3 has 14 residues. CDR3 bases: TGTGCCAGCAGCTTAGAAGGGGGTGGAAACACCATATATTTT. This sequence encodes CASSLEGGGNTIYF.

The J gene is TRBJ2-5, the V gene TRBV18; maybe TRBD2 (5 bases). This CDR3 is 13 amino acids long. V shed 3 bases and J shed 4 bases, with 9 bases lying between them. Germline V lookup: CDR1 KGHSH, CDR2 LQKENI. The CDR3 DNA reads TGTGCCAGCTCACCTACTAGGTCAGAGACCCAGTACTTC. It yields the protein CASSPTRSETQYF.

This chain uses TRBV15 with TRBJ1-2; TRBD1 is a possible D gene (5 bases). The CDR3 is made up of 16 amino acids. Trimming pared 3 bases from V and 14 bases from J, leaving 28 bases between. Per germline, CDR1 LNHNV and CDR2 YYDKDF (reference sequence). CDR3 sequence reads: CATSRTRGGAEGTGTF. DNA of the CDR3: TGTGCCACCAGCAGGACCCGTGGAGGGGCCGAGGGTACCGGGACCTTC.